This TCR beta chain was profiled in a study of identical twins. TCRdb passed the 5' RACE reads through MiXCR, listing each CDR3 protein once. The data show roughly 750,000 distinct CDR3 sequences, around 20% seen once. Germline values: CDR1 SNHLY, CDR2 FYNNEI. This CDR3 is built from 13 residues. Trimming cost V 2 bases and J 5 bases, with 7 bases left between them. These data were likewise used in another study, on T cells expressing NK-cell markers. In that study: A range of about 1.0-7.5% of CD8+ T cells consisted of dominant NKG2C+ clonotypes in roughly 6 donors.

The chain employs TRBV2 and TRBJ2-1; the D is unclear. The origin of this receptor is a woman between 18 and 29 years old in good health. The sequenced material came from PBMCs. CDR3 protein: CASSELNNNEQFF. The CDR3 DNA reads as TGTGCCAGCAGTGAACTAAACAACAATGAGCAGTTCTTC.